This is a list of T cell receptor beta chains from one sample in a study of cytomegalovirus exposure and HLA in healthy donors. The data were produced by immunoSEQ multiplex PCR, yet TCRdb's version contains in-frame clones alone and is incomplete. The sample carries 250,000 to 400,000 clones, 87% recorded once. The sample taken for sequencing was PBMCs. The receptors derive from a woman in her 30s in good health and CMV-seropositive. Both conserved end residues are part of each CDR3. Fields, in order: D gene, clone size, V gene, J gene, CDR3 DNA, CDR3 protein. A D gene is named only where the DNA matches it firmly. Rows may omit the clone size; those that give it use once, few, many or a size class.

D gene: -
clone size: -
V gene: TRBV7-3
J gene: TRBJ1-5
CDR3 DNA: TGTGCCAGCAGCTTATACCAGGGTCAGCCCCAGCATTTT
CDR3 protein: CASSLYQGQPQHF

D gene: -
clone size: once
V gene: TRBV19
J gene: TRBJ2-6
CDR3 DNA: TGTGCCAGTAGTATAAGTAGTTCTGGGGCCAACGTCCTGACTTTC
CDR3 protein: CASSISSSGANVLTF

D gene: -
clone size: -
V gene: TRBV28
J gene: TRBJ2-1
CDR3 DNA: TGTGCCAGCAGTGGGGGCAATGAGCAGTTCTTC
CDR3 protein: CASSGGNEQFF

D gene: TRBD2
clone size: -
V gene: TRBV28
J gene: TRBJ2-3
CDR3 DNA: TGTGCCAGCAGTACTAGCGGGGGGGCCACAGATACGCAGTATTTT
CDR3 protein: CASSTSGGATDTQYF

D gene: -
clone size: -
V gene: TRBV25-1
J gene: TRBJ1-3
CDR3 DNA: TGTGCCAGCAGTGCAGGACAGTTTTCTGGAAACACCATATATTTT
CDR3 protein: CASSAGQFSGNTIYF

D gene: TRBD1
clone size: -
V gene: TRBV9
J gene: TRBJ2-7
CDR3 DNA: TGTGCCAGCAGCGTAGGGACAGGCTCCGAGCAGTACTTC
CDR3 protein: CASSVGTGSEQYF

D gene: -
clone size: -
V gene: TRBV2
J gene: TRBJ1-1
CDR3 DNA: TGTGCCAGCAGTCGCGTAGTACAGGGTGGGACTGAAGCTTTCTTT
CDR3 protein: CASSRVVQGGTEAFF

D gene: -
clone size: -
V gene: TRBV15
J gene: TRBJ1-2
CDR3 DNA: TGTGCCACCAGCAGAGATTCTACTGGCTACACCTTC
CDR3 protein: CATSRDSTGYTF

D gene: -
clone size: once
V gene: TRBV13
J gene: TRBJ2-7
CDR3 DNA: TGTGCCAGCAGCTTAAGTCGGGGGCTCTACGAGCAGTACTTC
CDR3 protein: CASSLSRGLYEQYF

D gene: -
clone size: -
V gene: TRBV19
J gene: TRBJ2-1
CDR3 DNA: TGTGCCAGTAGTACACCGAACTCACTAGCCAATGAGCAGTTCTTC
CDR3 protein: CASSTPNSLANEQFF

D gene: TRBD1
clone size: -
V gene: TRBV29-1
J gene: TRBJ2-1
CDR3 DNA: TGCAGCGTTGGAAAGGCAGGGGGATCCTACAATGAGCAGTTCTTC
CDR3 protein: CSVGKAGGSYNEQFF

D gene: -
clone size: -
V gene: TRBV25-1
J gene: TRBJ2-4
CDR3 DNA: TGTGCCAGCAGTGTGGGGGGGCTTATCTCCTTC
CDR3 protein: CASSVGGLISF

D gene: -
clone size: few
V gene: TRBV27
J gene: TRBJ2-7
CDR3 DNA: TGTGCCAGCAGTTGGGGGGAAAACTACGAGCAGTACTTC
CDR3 protein: CASSWGENYEQYF

D gene: -
clone size: -
V gene: TRBV30
J gene: TRBJ1-3
CDR3 DNA: TGTGCCTGGAGTGTAGCCTGGTTCTCTGGAAACACCATATATTTT
CDR3 protein: CAWSVAWFSGNTIYF

D gene: -
clone size: -
V gene: TRBV13
J gene: TRBJ1-2
CDR3 DNA: TGTGCCAGCAGCTCCGGGGGGGGCTATGGCTACACCTTC
CDR3 protein: CASSSGGGYGYTF

D gene: -
clone size: -
V gene: TRBV2
J gene: TRBJ1-2
CDR3 DNA: TGTGCCAGCAGTGAAGGCGGAGACTATGGCTACACCTTC
CDR3 protein: CASSEGGDYGYTF

D gene: -
clone size: -
V gene: TRBV6-5
J gene: TRBJ2-7
CDR3 DNA: TGTGCCAGCAGTAGGGGCGGAGTCTACGAGCAGTACTTC
CDR3 protein: CASSRGGVYEQYF

D gene: TRBD2
clone size: -
V gene: TRBV11-2
J gene: TRBJ2-7
CDR3 DNA: TGTGCCAGCAGCTTAGGTCCCCTTTCTAGCGGGAGGGCCTCCTACGAGCAGTACTTC
CDR3 protein: CASSLGPLSSGRASYEQYF

D gene: TRBD1
clone size: -
V gene: TRBV2
J gene: TRBJ1-2
CDR3 DNA: TGTGCCAGCGTTGGGACAGGAGCTTTTCGCTATGGCTACACCTTC
CDR3 protein: CASVGTGAFRYGYTF

D gene: TRBD2
clone size: -
V gene: TRBV9
J gene: TRBJ2-7
CDR3 DNA: TGTGCCAGCAGCGTAGCGGTCGGGGGGAGCTCCTACGAGCAGTACTTC
CDR3 protein: CASSVAVGGSSYEQYF

D gene: -
clone size: -
V gene: TRBV6-1
J gene: TRBJ1-5
CDR3 DNA: TGTGCCAGCAGTGAATATCAGCCCCAGCATTTT
CDR3 protein: CASSEYQPQHF

D gene: TRBD2
clone size: -
V gene: TRBV5-1
J gene: TRBJ2-1
CDR3 DNA: TGCGCCAGCACTATAGCGGGAGTGAACAATGAGCAGTTCTTC
CDR3 protein: CASTIAGVNNEQFF

D gene: -
clone size: -
V gene: TRBV2
J gene: TRBJ2-1
CDR3 DNA: TGTGCCAGAACTAAGAGCTCCTACAATGAGCAGTTCTTC
CDR3 protein: CARTKSSYNEQFF

D gene: -
clone size: -
V gene: TRBV27
J gene: TRBJ2-3
CDR3 DNA: TGTGCCAGTATCAACAGGGCTAGTAGCACAGATACGCAGTATTTT
CDR3 protein: CASINRASSTDTQYF

D gene: TRBD1
clone size: -
V gene: TRBV11-2
J gene: TRBJ2-7
CDR3 DNA: TGTGCCAGCAGCACCCGGACAGGGACCAACGAGCAGTACTTC
CDR3 protein: CASSTRTGTNEQYF

D gene: -
clone size: -
V gene: TRBV5-4
J gene: TRBJ1-3
CDR3 DNA: TGTGCCAGCAGCTTGACGGGGGCTGGGGGTGACACCATATATTTT
CDR3 protein: CASSLTGAGGDTIYF

D gene: -
clone size: few
V gene: TRBV15
J gene: TRBJ2-3
CDR3 DNA: TGTGCCACCAGCAGAGAGAACCAATACACAGATACGCAGTATTTT
CDR3 protein: CATSRENQYTDTQYF

D gene: TRBD2
clone size: -
V gene: TRBV28
J gene: TRBJ2-7
CDR3 DNA: TGTGCCAGCAGCAAACTAGCGGGAGGCACCTACGAGCAGTACTTC
CDR3 protein: CASSKLAGGTYEQYF

D gene: -
clone size: once
V gene: TRBV7-2
J gene: TRBJ2-5
CDR3 DNA: TGTGCCAGCAGTCCTTCAGGTCCCTGGGAGACCCAGTACTTC
CDR3 protein: CASSPSGPWETQYF

D gene: TRBD1
clone size: -
V gene: TRBV30
J gene: TRBJ2-7
CDR3 DNA: TGTGCCTGGAGTGTACTGGACAGGGCCCACGAGCAGTACTTC
CDR3 protein: CAWSVLDRAHEQYF

D gene: -
clone size: -
V gene: TRBV4-3
J gene: TRBJ2-1
CDR3 DNA: TGCGCCAGCAGCCTCAGACAGCGGGACAATGAGCAGTTCTTC
CDR3 protein: CASSLRQRDNEQFF

D gene: TRBD1
clone size: -
V gene: TRBV6-4
J gene: TRBJ2-2
CDR3 DNA: TGTGCCAGCAGTTTCACAGGGGGCGACACCGGGGAGCTGTTTTTT
CDR3 protein: CASSFTGGDTGELFF

D gene: -
clone size: -
V gene: TRBV15
J gene: TRBJ1-6
CDR3 DNA: TGTGCCACTAGCCAAGGGACGGAAATTAATTCACCCCTCCACTTT
CDR3 protein: CATSQGTEINSPLHF

D gene: TRBD1
clone size: -
V gene: TRBV5-6
J gene: TRBJ2-5
CDR3 DNA: TGTGCCAGCAGCACTTGGACAGGGGTTCTAGAGACCCAGTACTTC
CDR3 protein: CASSTWTGVLETQYF

D gene: -
clone size: -
V gene: TRBV10-2
J gene: TRBJ2-3
CDR3 DNA: TGCGCCAGCCACGAGGCGGCTTACGGTGGAGATACGCAGTATTTT
CDR3 protein: CASHEAAYGGDTQYF

D gene: -
clone size: -
V gene: TRBV5-1
J gene: TRBJ1-2
CDR3 DNA: TGCGCCAGCAGTTCAAGGGGAGACCCAGGGACTGGCTACACCTTC
CDR3 protein: CASSSRGDPGTGYTF

D gene: -
clone size: -
V gene: TRBV4-3
J gene: TRBJ2-3
CDR3 DNA: TGCGCCAGCAGCCAACGCGGTGCGGGGGCGAGCACAGATACGCAGTATTTT
CDR3 protein: CASSQRGAGASTDTQYF